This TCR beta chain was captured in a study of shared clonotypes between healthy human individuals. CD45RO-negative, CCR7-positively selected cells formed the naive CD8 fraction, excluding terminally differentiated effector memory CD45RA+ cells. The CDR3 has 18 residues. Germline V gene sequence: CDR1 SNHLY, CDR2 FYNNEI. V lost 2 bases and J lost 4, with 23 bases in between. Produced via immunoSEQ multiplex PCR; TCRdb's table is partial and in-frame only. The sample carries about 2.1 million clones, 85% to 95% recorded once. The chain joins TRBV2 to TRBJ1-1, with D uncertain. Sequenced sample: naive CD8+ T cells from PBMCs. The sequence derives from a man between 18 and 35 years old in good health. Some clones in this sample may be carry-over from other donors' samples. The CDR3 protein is CASSERAGSRASSTEAFF. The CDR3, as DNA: TGTGCCAGCAGTGAAAGGGCGGGGAGCCGGGCGTCGAGCACTGAAGCTTTCTTT.